This T cell receptor (beta chain) was retrieved from a study of blood T cell repertoires in COVID-19 (dated by TCRdb to between 2020 and 2021). Broadly, across the study: Collaborator samples came from the United States, Italy and Spain and covered acute and convalescent phases of COVID-19. The material from the prospective study consisted of cDNA or gDNA derived from T cells, B-cell-depleted T cells, or PBMCs. The dataset comprised deeply sampled blood TCRbeta repertoires from subjects exposed to, actively infected with, or recovered from COVID-19. A freely available public database, intended as a resource for researchers studying the immune response to SARS-CoV-2, is where the repertoires were released. Samples came from the ongoing ImmuneRACE study (first 160 participants) plus 1,254 subjects from 6 global collaborators. A de-identified subject ID, COVID-19 status, age in years and sex were almost always included in the sample metadata. Where available, HLA class I and class II types were obtained from metadata supplied by the sample provider rather than from assay-based typing. On the study overall, not on this receptor specifically: The amount of clinical and demographic metadata varied by source and participant and was provided uncurated.

In the prospective study, participants were about 18 to 90 years old, resided in about two dozen geographic areas of the United States, and were enrolled through a virtual design. Cohort assignment in the prospective study relied on participant-reported clinical history from a screening survey and a study questionnaire. Recovered participants in ImmuneRACE Cohort 3 were defined as having two consecutive negative NP/OP PCR tests, clearance from a healthcare professional, or resolution of symptoms. Each participant in the prospective study had whole blood, serum and a nasopharyngeal or oropharyngeal swab collected by mobile phlebotomists. Over a roughly 2-month period, participants in the prospective study had the option of providing additional blood draws and questionnaires. Blood samples from the prospective study were shipped frozen or at room temperature prior to DNA extraction. On this clone itself: Its antigen is currently not known. Within one base of it there is no much larger clone, and no base qualities were kept.

From the cysteine through the phenylalanine, the CDR3 covers 13 amino acids. Solely the CDR3 DNA is kept, with 39 bases framed from the first base. CDR1 and CDR2, looked up from the germline V gene (reference sequence), are LNHDA and SQIVND. V and J lose 6 bases and 0 bases, and a span of 7 bases separates them. TCRbeta CDR3 regions were amplified from genomic DNA using the immunoSEQ Assay, a bias-controlled multiplex PCR. The authors processed their data as follows. The number of nucleated cells in each sample was estimated from the amplification of reference gene primers within the assay. To quantify the absolute abundance of each unique TCRbeta CDR3 rearrangement, sequence reads were collapsed and filtered. For each sample, productive Simpson clonality was calculated as the square root of Simpson's diversity index across productive rearrangements. TCRdb mirrors the immuneACCESS table, restricted to in-frame sequences. Some clones are absent from its copies; in checked studies, under half trace to an unresolved V gene, and the reason for the others is unknown. That table furnishes V, J and clone size, whereas the DNA furnished D and trimming. The sample table lists 250,000 to 350,000 clones, about nine tenths of them with a count of one. Jointly, the top ten make up about 3% of the sample.

The sequence links TRBV19 to TRBJ2-3; TRBD2 is perhaps the D gene, given 6 matching bases. This TCR was recovered from a woman aged 50 to 60 who had recovered from COVID-19. Sequencing was performed on PBMCs or T cells enriched from blood (not recorded which). Here is the DNA: TGTGCCAGTAGGGGACTTAGCACAGATACGCAGTATTTT. The encoded protein is CASRGLSTDTQYF. Here the CDR3 is joined to the reference TRBV19 and TRBJ2-3 genes, and the full variable domain is: DGGITQSPKYLFRKEGQNVTLSCEQNLNHDAMYWYRQDPGQGLRLIYYSQIVNDFQKGDIAEGYSVSREKKESFPLTVTSAQKNPTAFYLCASRGLSTDTQYFGPGTRLTVL.